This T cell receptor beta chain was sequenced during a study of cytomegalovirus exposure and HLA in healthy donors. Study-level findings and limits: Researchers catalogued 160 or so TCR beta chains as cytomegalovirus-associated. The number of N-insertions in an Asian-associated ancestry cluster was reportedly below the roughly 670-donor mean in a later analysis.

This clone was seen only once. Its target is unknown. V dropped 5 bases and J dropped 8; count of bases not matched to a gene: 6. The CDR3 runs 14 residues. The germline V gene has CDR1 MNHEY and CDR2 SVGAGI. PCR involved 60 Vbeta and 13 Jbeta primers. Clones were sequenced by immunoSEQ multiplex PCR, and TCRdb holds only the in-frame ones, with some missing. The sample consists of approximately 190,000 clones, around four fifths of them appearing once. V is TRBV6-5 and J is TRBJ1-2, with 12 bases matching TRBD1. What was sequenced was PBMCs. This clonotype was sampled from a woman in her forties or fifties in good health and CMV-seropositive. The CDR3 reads CASSPGQGAKGYTF. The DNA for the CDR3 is TGTGCCAGCAGTCCGGGACAGGGGGCCAAAGGCTACACCTTC.